This T cell receptor beta chain was sequenced in a study of T cell changes during pregnancy in multiple sclerosis. V dropped 4 bases and J dropped 4 bases, with 11 bases sitting between them. The germline V gene has CDR1 MNHEY and CDR2 SMNVEV (reference sequence). This CDR3 is built from 13 residues. Assay used: immunoSEQ multiplex PCR; TCRdb lists only in-frame clones, some missing. This sample has 95,000 to 100,000 clones; 75% to 95% occur once, and the top ten carry around 3.1%. The chain combines TRBV27 with TRBJ2-7, with D maybe TRBD2 (6 bases). The source is a female donor with multiple sclerosis, enrolled in a pregnancy study. The material sequenced was peripheral blood, taken in the second trimester of pregnancy. The chain's CDR3 is CASSSGLPYEQYF. Written as DNA, the CDR3 is TGTGCCAGCAGTTCCGGACTACCGTACGAGCAGTACTTC.